Each of the 29 T cell receptor beta chains below was sequenced from the same sample in a study of blood T cell repertoires in COVID-19. The assay was immunoSEQ multiplex PCR, and TCRdb's table has in-frame clones only and misses some. In the table there are around 250,000 clones, 82% of which are singletons. The specimen was peripheral blood. All receptors derive from a woman aged 18-29 years with acute or convalescent COVID-19.

The chain has TRBV29-1 and TRBJ2-3; D is perhaps TRBD1 (7 bases). Germline V gene sequence: CDR1 SQVTM, CDR2 ANQGSEA. V dropped 3 bases and J dropped 1 base, with 20 bases sitting between them. This CDR3 contains 17 residues. The CDR3 nucleotides are TGCAGCGTTGACAGGGGCTGGGCGGGACAGCGCACAGATACGCAGTATTTT. Translated, it gives CSVDRGWAGQRTDTQYF.

The rearrangement joins TRBV11-3 to TRBJ1-1, with D hard to call. CDR3 length: 13 residues. Between the trimmed V and J ends, which lost 3 bases and 5 bases, there was a span of 10 bases. Germline loops: CDR1 SGHNT, CDR2 YENEEA. In nucleotides, the CDR3 is TGTGCCAGCAGCTTCGGAGTTGGGACTGAAGCTTTCTTT. Translation: CASSFGVGTEAFF.

The CDR3 sequence is CASSLDGVTADQYF. CDR3 coding DNA: TGTGCCAGCAGCTTAGATGGGGTTACAGCGGATCAGTATTTT. This rearrangement joins TRBV7-2 to TRBJ2-3; tentatively, D is TRBD2 (5 bases). With 1 base removed from V and 12 bases from J, the gap between germline ends came to 17 bases. The CDR3 is made up of 14 amino acids. CDR1 is SGHTA, CDR2 FQGNSA, per germline.

The chain joins TRBV5-6 to TRBJ2-7, with a weak D call TRBD1 (5 bases). V lost 4 bases and J lost 3, with 8 bases in between. The length of the CDR3 is 12 residues. The germline V gene encodes CDR1 SGHDT and CDR2 YYEEEE. In DNA form, the CDR3 reads TGTGCCAGCAGCAGACAGAACTACGAGCAGTACTTC. Protein sequence: CASSRQNYEQYF. Full variable domain (missing parts from reference TRBV5-6 and TRBJ2-7): DAGVTQSPTHLIKTRGQQVTLRCSPKSGHDTVSWYQQALGQGPQFIFQYYEEEERQRGNFPDRFSGHQFPNYSSELNVNALLLGDSALYLCASSRQNYEQYFGPGTRLTVT.

This clone was recorded at least ten times. The rearrangement links TRBV10-3 to TRBJ2-7, with D possibly being TRBD1 (5 bases). The CDR3 runs to 12 residues. The germline gives CDR1 ENHRY, CDR2 SYGVKD. V lost 10 bases and J lost 0, with 10 bases in between. For the CDR3, the DNA is TGTGCCACCTCAGACAGCTCCTACGAGCAGTACTTC. This sequence encodes CATSDSSYEQYF.

V and J are TRBV9 and TRBJ2-1, with TRBD1 matching over 9 bases. V shed 3 bases and J 5 bases; nucleotides not matched to a gene: 6. Per germline, CDR1 SGDLS and CDR2 YYNGEE. The length of the CDR3 is 15 residues. In nucleotides, the CDR3 is TGTGCCAGCAGCGGTCACAGGGGGCATGACAATGAGCAGTTCTTC. This codes for CASSGHRGHDNEQFF.

The chain combines TRBV3-1 (or the pseudogene TRBV3-2) with TRBJ2-3, with unresolved D. The CDR3 contains 18 residues. V was trimmed by 2 bases and J by 3 bases, leaving 21 bases between them. CDR1 is LGHDT and CDR2 is YNNKEL in the germline V gene (reference sequence). CDR3: CASSQTALSAWITDTQYF. The CDR3 DNA reads as TGTGCCAGCAGCCAAACGGCACTAAGCGCATGGATAACAGATACGCAGTATTTT.

This clone was observed a few times. The J gene is TRBJ1-2, the V gene TRBV24-1; 7 nucleotides agree with TRBD1. V shed 4 bases and J 5 bases; nucleotides not matched to a gene: 6. This CDR3 contains 14 residues. Germline V gene sequence: CDR1 KGHDR, CDR2 SFDVKD. In DNA, the CDR3 is TGTGCCACCAGTGACCCGGGACAGCTTTATGGCTACACCTTC. It translates to CATSDPGQLYGYTF.

The rearrangement links TRBV6-6 to TRBJ2-1, with 8 bases aligning to TRBD2. This CDR3 spans 14 amino acids. Germline V gene data show CDR1 as MNHNY and CDR2 as SVGAGI (reference sequence). The V gene end was trimmed by 2 bases and the J gene end by 9 bases; junction bases not matched to a gene: 6. The CDR3 region has the DNA TGTGCCAGCAGTTACGCCGGGAGGGCCGGTGAGCAGTTCTTC. This sequence encodes CASSYAGRAGEQFF.

The chain uses TRBV2 and TRBJ2-1, with D perhaps matching TRBD2 (6 bases). Germline V CDR1 and CDR2: SNHLY, FYNNEI. This CDR3 region has 15 residues. V shed 1 base and J shed 4 bases, with 11 bases lying between them. CDR3 sequence: CASSEGSSVYNEQFF. CDR3 sequence (DNA): TGTGCCAGCAGTGAAGGGTCTAGCGTATACAATGAGCAGTTCTTC.

This chain joins TRBV28 and TRBJ2-1; possibly TRBD1 for D (5 bases). CDR3 length: 12 amino acids. Germline-derived CDR1 and CDR2 are MDHEN and SYDVKM. V gave up 4 bases and J gave up 6 bases, with 7 bases separating them. The CDR3 bases are TGTGCCAGCAGTTACAGGTCCAATGAGCAGTTCTTC. It translates to CASSYRSNEQFF. The full variable domain, with the rest looked up from reference TRBV28 and TRBJ2-1, is DVKVTQSSRYLVKRTGEKVFLECVQDMDHENMFWYRQDPGLGLRLIYFSYDVKMKEKGDIPEGYSVSREKKERFSLILESASTNQTSMYLCASSYRSNEQFFGPGTRLTVL.

This clone showed up just a few times. The V and J genes are TRBV29-1 and TRBJ2-1; D remains ambiguous. The germline CDR1 and CDR2 sequences are SQVTM and ANQGSEA. V was pared by 4 bases and J by 6 bases, with 10 bases between. This CDR3 spans 12 amino acids. CDR3: CSVVVNVNEQFF. The CDR3, as DNA: TGCAGCGTTGTAGTAAATGTCAATGAGCAGTTCTTC.

The chain carries TRBV18 and TRBJ2-5, with D perhaps TRBD1 (5 bases). The CDR3 has 16 amino acids. Germline loops: CDR1 KGHSH, CDR2 LQKENI. The V and J ends lost 3 bases and 3 bases respectively, with 17 bases between them. CDR3 residues: CASSPISTQAKETQYF. The CDR3 bases are TGTGCCAGCTCACCTATATCTACACAGGCAAAAGAGACCCAGTACTTC. The whole variable domain, filled in from reference TRBV18 and TRBJ2-5, reads NAGVMQNPRHLVRRRGQEARLRCSPMKGHSHVYWYRQLPEEGLKFMVYLQKENIIDESGMPKERFSAEFPKEGPSILRIQQVVRGDSAAYFCASSPISTQAKETQYFGPGTRLLVL.

CDR3 in amino acids: CASSIRSSVYTGELFF. CDR3 nucleotide sequence: TGTGCCAGTAGTATTAGGTCTAGTGTTTACACCGGGGAGCTGTTTTTT. This chain connects TRBV19 to TRBJ2-2; D gene uncertain. The CDR3 loop spans 16 amino acids. Trimming pared 3 bases from V and 3 bases from J, leaving 14 bases between. The V gene's germline CDR1 is LNHDA and CDR2 SQIVND (reference sequence).

The J gene is TRBJ1-2, the V gene TRBV9; TRBD1 is a possible D gene (5 bases). Germline V CDR1 and CDR2: SGDLS, YYNGEE. Between the trimmed V and J ends, which lost 3 bases and 2 bases, there was a span of 20 bases. CDR3 length: 17 amino acids. The CDR3 protein is CASSADPRGTGNYGYTF. In DNA, the CDR3 is TGTGCCAGCAGCGCCGACCCCCGCGGGACGGGGAACTATGGCTACACCTTC.

The V and J genes are TRBV28 and TRBJ2-3, with TRBD1 identical over 7 bases. This CDR3 contains 14 residues. V was pared by 9 bases and J by 2 bases, with 8 bases of the junction left unmatched. Per germline, CDR1 MDHEN and CDR2 SYDVKM. DNA of the CDR3: TGTGCCAGTGAACCGGGACAGTTCACAGATACGCAGTATTTT. Its translation: CASEPGQFTDTQYF.

The genes are TRBV6-1 and TRBJ2-3; 11 bases agree with TRBD2. The CDR3 loop spans 17 amino acids. CDR1 is MNHNS, CDR2 SASEGT, per germline. The J segment lost 0 bases and the V segment lost 4 bases, leaving 6 bases of the junction unmatched. CDR3 coding DNA: TGTGCCAGCAGTGCCAACCTAGCGGGGGGTAGCACAGATACGCAGTATTTT. Translating it yields CASSANLAGGSTDTQYF.

V and J are TRBV4-2 and TRBJ2-7, with 13 positions matching TRBD2. Germline CDR1 and CDR2: LGHNA and YNFKEQ. This CDR3 contains 16 residues. Trimming at V came to 4 bases and at J to 4 bases, leaving 7 bases not matched to a gene. The CDR3 sequence: CASSPRLAGGGYEQYF. The CDR3 coding sequence is TGTGCCAGCAGCCCAAGACTAGCGGGAGGTGGGTACGAGCAGTACTTC.

The chain has TRBV3-1 (or the pseudogene TRBV3-2) and TRBJ1-6, with TRBD1 identical over 7 bases. CDR1 and CDR2 (germline): LGHDT, YNNKEL (reference sequence). The CDR3 loop spans 16 amino acids. The junction had 11 bases not matched to a gene; V was cut back by 3 bases and J by 9 bases. CDR3 coding DNA: TGTGCCAGCAGCCAGCTCCCGACAGGGTCAAGTTCACCCCTCCACTTT. Its protein is CASSQLPTGSSSPLHF.

The chain is built from TRBV19 and TRBJ2-5; 11 bases agree with TRBD2. V lost 4 bases and J lost 3; bases outside the gene matches: 4. Germline V gene data show CDR1 as LNHDA and CDR2 as SQIVND (reference sequence). The CDR3 is 15 residues long. The CDR3, as DNA: TGTGCCAGTAGTACAGGACTAGCGGGCGAAGAGACCCAGTACTTC. The encoded protein is CASSTGLAGEETQYF.

This clone was seen once. The chain uses TRBV19 and TRBJ1-4, with TRBD1 identical over 7 bases. The CDR3 runs to 14 residues. With 8 bases clipped from V and 6 bases from J, the junction kept 9 bases outside the gene matches. In germline, CDR1 is LNHDA, CDR2 SQIVND (reference sequence). CDR3 nucleotide sequence: TGTGCCAGTGCCTTGGACAGGAAACATGAAAAACTGTTTTTT. This encodes CASALDRKHEKLFF. The variable domain in full, completed from reference TRBV19 and TRBJ1-4, reads DGGITQSPKYLFRKEGQNVTLSCEQNLNHDAMYWYRQDPGQGLRLIYYSQIVNDFQKGDIAEGYSVSREKKESFPLTVTSAQKNPTAFYLCASALDRKHEKLFFGSGTQLSVL.

The chain recombines TRBV24-1 with TRBJ2-3; maybe TRBD2 (6 bases). This CDR3 region has 14 residues. Looked up from germline, CDR1 is KGHDR and CDR2 is SFDVKD. V shed 3 bases and J shed 4 bases, with 10 bases lying between them. The CDR3 DNA follows: TGTGCCACCAGTGATGTGACTAGTTCAGATACGCAGTATTTT. This codes for CATSDVTSSDTQYF.

V and J are TRBV5-4 and TRBJ1-1; TRBD1 matches 7 bases. Germline trimming cut 4 bases from V and 6 bases from J; bases unmatched to any gene: 9. Germline V gene lookup returns CDR1 SGHNT and CDR2 YYREEE (reference sequence). This CDR3 region has 14 residues. CDR3 sequence: CASSIGTVIAEAFF. The CDR3 DNA follows: TGTGCCAGCAGCATCGGGACAGTGATCGCTGAAGCTTTCTTT. The variable domain in full, with the rest retrieved from reference TRBV5-4 and TRBJ1-1, is ETGVTQSPTHLIKTRGQQVTLRCSSQSGHNTVSWYQQALGQGPQFIFQYYREEENGRGNFPPRFSGLQFPNYSSELNVNALELDDSALYLCASSIGTVIAEAFFGQGTRLTVV.

The chain employs TRBV13 and TRBJ2-2; the match to TRBD2 covers 13 bases. Germline CDR1 is PRHDT and CDR2 is FYEKMQ (reference sequence). The CDR3 length is 17 residues. Trimming cost V 5 bases and J 5 bases; bases outside gene matches: 8. Here the CDR3 reads CASSGRTSGSDTGELFF. The CDR3 DNA is TGTGCCAGCAGCGGTAGGACTAGCGGGAGTGATACCGGGGAGCTGTTTTTT.

The chain links TRBV5-5 to TRBJ1-4, with a possible D match to TRBD1 (6 bases). With 4 bases removed from V and 0 bases from J, the gap between germline ends came to 13 bases. The CDR3 contains 16 residues. The V gene's germline CDR1 is SGHKS and CDR2 YYEKEE (reference sequence). CDR3 DNA: TGTGCCAGCAGCACCCCGACAGGACCAACTAATGAAAAACTGTTTTTT. Amino acid sequence: CASSTPTGPTNEKLFF.

CDR3 region: CASSSQETQYF. The CDR3 nucleotides are TGTGCCAGCAGTTCACAGGAGACCCAGTACTTC. J is TRBJ2-5 and V is TRBV12-3 or TRBV12-4; D gene unclear. The CDR3 is made up of 11 amino acids. Trimming removed 4 bases at V and 5 bases at J, with 5 bases between.

The chain uses TRBV6-4 and TRBJ2-1, with 9 bases identical to TRBD2. The CDR3 contains 15 residues. The J segment lost 5 bases and the V segment lost 2 bases, leaving 4 bases of the junction unmatched. Germline values: CDR1 MRHNA, CDR2 SNTAGT. The CDR3 is CASSDLTSGHNEQFF. The CDR3 nucleotides read TGTGCCAGCAGTGACCTTACTAGCGGGCACAATGAGCAGTTCTTC.

This clone came up a few times. The chain combines TRBV6-1 with TRBJ2-1, with 9 bases that match TRBD2. This CDR3 has 15 residues. The germline V gene encodes CDR1 MNHNS and CDR2 SASEGT. The V segment lost 1 base and the J segment 8 bases; nucleotides outside the gene matches: 6. CDR3 sequence reads: CASSEVAGEGDEQFF. The CDR3 bases are TGTGCCAGCAGTGAAGTAGCGGGAGAGGGAGATGAGCAGTTCTTC.

The genes are TRBV18 and TRBJ1-2; no reliable D call. Trimming left V 3 bases short and J 2 bases short, with 13 bases between. The length of the CDR3 is 15 residues. Germline V gene data show CDR1 as KGHSH and CDR2 as LQKENI. The chain's CDR3 is CASSPPAGRNYGYTF. In DNA form, the CDR3 reads TGTGCCAGCTCACCGCCAGCGGGCCGGAACTATGGCTACACCTTC. The full variable domain, rest sourced from reference TRBV18 and TRBJ1-2, is NAGVMQNPRHLVRRRGQEARLRCSPMKGHSHVYWYRQLPEEGLKFMVYLQKENIIDESGMPKERFSAEFPKEGPSILRIQQVVRGDSAAYFCASSPPAGRNYGYTFGSGTRLTVV.